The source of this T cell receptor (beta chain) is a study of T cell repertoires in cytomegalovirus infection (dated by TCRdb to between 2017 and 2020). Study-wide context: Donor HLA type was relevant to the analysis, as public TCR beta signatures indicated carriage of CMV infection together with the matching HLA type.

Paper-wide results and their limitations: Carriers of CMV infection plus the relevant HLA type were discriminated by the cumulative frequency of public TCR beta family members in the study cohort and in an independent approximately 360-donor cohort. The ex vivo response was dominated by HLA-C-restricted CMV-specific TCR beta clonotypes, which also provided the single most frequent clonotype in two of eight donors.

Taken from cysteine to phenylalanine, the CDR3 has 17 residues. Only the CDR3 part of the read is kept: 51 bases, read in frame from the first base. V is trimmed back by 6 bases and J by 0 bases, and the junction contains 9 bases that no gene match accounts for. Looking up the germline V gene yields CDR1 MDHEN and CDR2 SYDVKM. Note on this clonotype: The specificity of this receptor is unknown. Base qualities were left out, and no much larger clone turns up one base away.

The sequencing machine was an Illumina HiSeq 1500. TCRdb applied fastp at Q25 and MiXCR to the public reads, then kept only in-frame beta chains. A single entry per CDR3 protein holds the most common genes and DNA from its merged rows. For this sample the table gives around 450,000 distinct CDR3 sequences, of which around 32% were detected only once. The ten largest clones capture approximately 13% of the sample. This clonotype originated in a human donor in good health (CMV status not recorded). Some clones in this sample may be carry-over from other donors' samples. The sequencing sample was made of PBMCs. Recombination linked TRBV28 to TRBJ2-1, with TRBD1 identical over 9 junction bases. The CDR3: CASSSPRTGVSYNEQFF. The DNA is TGTGCCAGCAGCTCACCTAGGACAGGGGTCTCCTACAATGAGCAGTTCTTC.